Listed below are T cell receptor beta chains from one sample, sequenced in a study of regulatory T cells in long-lasting Graves disease. TCRdb re-called the multiplex PCR reads through MiXCR, storing one row per CDR3 protein. This table has roughly 400,000 distinct CDR3 sequences, about 17% appearing once. The same sample was also studied in work on T cells in Graves' hyperthyroidism and ophthalmopathy.

This material consisted of peripheral blood mononuclear cells (PBMCs), taken at new diagnosis, from a patient treated with antithyroid drugs. The receptors come from a woman under 30 with Graves disease. Both conserved end residues are part of each CDR3. The D gene is left open where the match is weak. Only part of the rows carry a size: once, few, many, or a class if the clone is expanded.

v_call	j_call	clone_size	d_call	cdr3_aa
TRBV7-2	TRBJ1-6	few	NA	CASSLRGPDFLDNSPLHF
TRBV7-2	TRBJ1-1	many	TRBD1	CASSLVWTGNLNTEAFF
TRBV7-2	TRBJ1-1	many	TRBD1	CASSLPGTGFQAFF
TRBV24-1	TRBJ2-1	NA	NA	CATSVGLGDEQFF
TRBV6-1	TRBJ2-7	NA	NA	CASRAGIRYEQYF
TRBV2	TRBJ1-5	many	NA	CASRGQTGIQPQHF
TRBV11-2	TRBJ2-3	many	TRBD2	CASSSGLAGEKNTDTQYF
TRBV12-3/TRBV12-4	TRBJ1-1	NA	NA	CASSLGSVVAAF
TRBV20-1	TRBJ2-7	few	TRBD2	CSASPGTSLFEPYF
TRBV19	TRBJ2-7	few	TRBD2	CASTPGTSGYEQYF
TRBV20-1	TRBJ1-2	few	TRBD1	CSARGGGGYTF
TRBV7-7	TRBJ2-1	many	NA	CASSLGQGSNEQFF
TRBV29-1	TRBJ2-1	NA	TRBD2	CSVVASGSHYRQQFF
TRBV29-1	TRBJ2-1	few	NA	CSVEPGPNEQFF
TRBV6-1	TRBJ2-2	few	NA	CASSDLQGSGELFF
TRBV20-1	TRBJ2-5	NA	TRBD2	CSAGGGTRMETQYF
TRBV3-1	TRBJ2-2	many	NA	CASSQTVNTGELFF
TRBV24-1	TRBJ2-1	few	NA	CATSDPPGGRHSYNEQFF
TRBV13	TRBJ2-3	few	TRBD2	CASSPREGGADTQYF
TRBV28	TRBJ1-1	many	NA	CASSIQGGTEAFF
TRBV7-9	TRBJ2-1	few	TRBD1	CASSRQGAPYEQFF
TRBV6-5	TRBJ1-2	NA	NA	CASSYSSQGGSYTF
TRBV6-1	TRBJ2-5	many	NA	CASREETQYF
TRBV7-2	TRBJ2-5	many	TRBD2	CASSSGRTSGRAQYF
TRBV30	TRBJ1-2	many	TRBD1	CAWSVQGGYYGYTF